This T cell receptor beta chain came from a study of cytomegalovirus exposure and HLA in healthy donors (dated by TCRdb to the late 2010s). Regarding the complete study: An earlier analysis of roughly 500 of the donors reported more than 250 Gb of sequence data and about 100 million unique TCR beta sequences from about 180 million T cells. Roughly 300 gigabases of sequencing data and roughly 81 million unique TCR sequences made up an early release that covered 640 HLA-typed donors. Of the roughly 400 genotyped donors, approximately 80% fell in the genetic ancestry cluster associated with self-reported Caucasian donors. The study was designed to test whether signatures of past pathogen exposure could be identified by cataloging public T cell receptors. Using immunosequencing, the study profiled T cell repertoires from about 610 subjects and related those repertoires to cytomegalovirus serostatus. Along with the roughly 710-subject first cohort, a separate validation cohort of roughly 110 different subjects was used. To predict cytomegalovirus infection status, the study brought together high-throughput TCR immunosequencing, statistical association of individual TCRs with disease status, and machine learning. A later analysis re-examined previously published TCR beta repertoires from roughly 650 donors and added high-resolution HLA genotyping to investigate patterns of TCR occurrence. In the later analysis, no new phenotypic data were used to find candidate immune exposures; instead, reliance was placed on TCR beta sequences and their occurrence across donors. To decide whether each TCR beta V gene segment behaved as functional or pseudogenic, an earlier analysis of approximately 590 of the donors relied on high-throughput TCR beta sequencing. Alongside the repertoire data, information on donor age, sex, ethnicity and CMV serostatus was compiled. Genome-wide SNP genotypes for about 55% of the 666 donors were used in a later genetic analysis, which treated that subset as a discovery cohort. Every discovery cohort repertoire had been produced on one sequencing platform. HLA typing covered class I and class II loci at four-digit resolution. The number of typed donors differed by locus: roughly 620-630 for A, B, C, DRB1 and DQB1; 522 for DQA1; roughly 600 for DPA1; and about 450 for DPB1. Roughly five DR-DQ haplotypes were treated as single units for association and clustering because of strong linkage in the cohort. Among 300 to 500 genotyped donors of the cohort, an average of around 250,000 unique TCR beta nucleotide sequences was sequenced per donor, of which about 20% were non-productive. Results the study describes overall, beyond this receptor: According to the authors, the approach could potentially be generalized to other disease states and immunological phenotypes. A later analysis found that most CMV-associated TCR beta chains appeared HLA-restricted, with HLA associations seemingly driven largely by CMV exposure. According to a later analysis, TCR association rates differed among HLA loci, with DRB1 alleles showing the most associated TCRs and HLA-C alleles showing the fewest. A later analysis reported that several top co-occurrence clusters appeared linked to parvovirus B19, influenza, CMV and Epstein-Barr virus. Presence/absence analyses assumed roughly uniform sequencing depth across donors, an assumption that may not hold. According to a later genetic analysis, donors in an Asian-associated ancestry cluster had fewer N-insertions in productive TCRs than the approximately 630-donor mean. Three of the identified cytomegalovirus-associated TCR beta chains were confirmed in vitro to be specific for cytomegalovirus antigens. The earlier analysis of around 600 of the donors excluded some 15 rarely observed V segments, including chromosome 9 orphons, because counts were too low. A later analysis found that HLA-associated TCR beta chains were more clonally expanded and had lower generation probabilities than equally common non-associated chains. In the study, some 160 TCR beta chains were listed as associated with cytomegalovirus. The classifier was reported to diagnose cytomegalovirus status with high specificity and sensitivity in both the original and validation cohorts. Only TCR beta chains were sequenced in this cohort, and the absence of alpha or paired-chain data limited detectable features. Most TCR sequences were observed very rarely across donors, whereas some public TCRs were present in many individuals. When HLA alleles, especially DR and DQ, strongly co-occurred, attributing TCR associations to individual alleles was difficult. V-gene and J-gene trimming of TCR beta chains was associated with a missense DCLRE1C variant in a later genetic analysis, and the association was replicated in an independent cohort. For the cohort, immune exposure information was limited to CMV serostatus. Broadly in line with IMGT annotations, most TCR beta V segments showed up in productive rearrangements about 87% or about 30% of the time in an earlier analysis of a few hundred of the donors. Correlated functional status among segregating V segments might reflect linkage disequilibrium, but an unknown experimental factor could not be ruled out. The 87-base-pair reads could not distinguish some IMGT-functional V segments, including TRBV6-2 and TRBV6-3, so those segments were excluded. A further reported finding was that TCR beta sequences accurately predicted the HLA-A and HLA-B alleles for most subjects in the first cohort. At a false discovery rate of 0.05, a later analysis linked roughly 17,000 TCR beta sequences to specific HLA alleles. HLA typing was unavailable for some donors at each locus, so association tests used only the typed subset. A cluster of highly shared sequence variants was judged likely to represent a technical artifact of the sequencing pipeline.

The library relied on the immunoSEQ multiplex PCR assay. The multiplex PCR relied on a mix of 60 forward primers for TCR Vbeta segments and 13 reverse primers for TCR Jbeta segments. A multiplex PCR assay on genomic DNA amplified the CDR3 region of rearranged TCR beta genes. Amplified TCR beta libraries were sequenced as 87-base-pair reads on the Illumina HiSeq System. The authors' analysis ran thus. Across the 600 to 700 repertoires, a later analysis counted some 81 million unique TCR beta chains, 8.5 million to 12 million of which were shared by at least two donors. A nearest-neighbor algorithm error-corrected the raw reads and collapsed the reads into unique sequences, merging closely related sequences to remove PCR and sequencing errors. Alignment of CDR3 sequences to IMGT reference sequences was used to assign V, D and J gene segments. For a sequence to be retained, a match of at least six nucleotides to both a V gene segment and a J gene segment was required. A rearrangement counted as productive if the CDR3 had no stop codons and remained in frame with V and J, and every other rearrangement counted as non-productive. Following IMGT convention, CDR3 was defined as the stretch from the second conserved V-encoded cysteine to the conserved J-encoded phenylalanine. Sequences without an unambiguous match to a single V gene segment were excluded from the earlier analysis of about 630 of the donors. In an earlier analysis of several hundred of the donors, a V segment was called functional when productive rearrangements were above 56.7%, and segregating when the standard deviation between donors exceeded 5%. A statistical classification framework was developed to diagnose cytomegalovirus status using the catalog of TCR beta chain sequences. In a later analysis, TCR nucleotide sequences were compared against IMGT/GENE-DB human TR gene sequences so that V and J genes could be assigned. A later analysis assigned CDR3 sequences and most-parsimonious VDJ recombination scenarios with the TCRdist pipeline. In a later analysis, every TCR beta chain was defined by the combination of its CDR3 amino acid sequence and its V-gene family, and reads without a unique V-gene family were dropped. In a later analysis, approximately 640 highly shared, low-generation-probability nucleotide sequences were removed to address suspected cross-contamination and a sequencing artifact. A later analysis calculated a clonal expansion index for each public chain from normalized within-repertoire ranks of inferred template counts. Generation probabilities in a later analysis came from a VDJ recombination model fitted to out-of-frame rearrangements, and those results were checked against IGoR. Hypergeometric tests were used in a later analysis to score TCR-TCR, TCR-HLA and TCR-CMV co-occurrence, with a repertoire-size bias correction applied to the TCR pairs. A later analysis estimated false discovery rates by permuting HLA or CMV assignments 20 times. In a later analysis, co-occurring TCRs were grouped using DBSCAN, and TCRdist sequence similarity was added for clustering within HLA-allele-positive subsets. Repertoires with fewer than 30,000 or more than 120,000 public chains were left out of co-occurrence clustering, as were a few repertoires with anomalous nucleotide sharing. TCRdb's version of the immuneACCESS table is confined to in-frame rearrangements and falls short of the full clone set. An unresolved V gene accounts for under half of the shortfall where checked; the remainder is of unknown origin. V and J calls and clone size come straight from that table; D and trimming were deduced from the DNA. The sample table holds about 130,000 clones, of which roughly three quarters were seen once. Together, the top ten hold around 1% of the sample.

CDR1 and CDR2, looked up from the germline V gene, are MGHRA and YSYEKL. Relative to germline, V is missing 4 bases and J is missing 4 bases, with 6 bases of the junction outside any gene match. The CDR3 contains 16 residues, cysteine and phenylalanine counted. Only CDR3 DNA is held: 48 bases, read in frame from base 1. This clone was detected ten times or more. Which antigen it targets is not known. The sample holds no much larger clone one base away, and base qualities are not on file. The cohort comprised around 690 healthy bone marrow donors. At the time of sampling, every cohort member was nominally healthy, though immune exposures that went unrecorded were likely present. The donor tested CMV seronegative and was one of the 352 seronegative cohort members. A peripheral blood sample was provided by each donor, and peripheral blood mononuclear cells were used for TCR beta sequencing. The Qiagen DNeasy Blood Extraction Kit was used to extract genomic DNA from the blood cell samples.

The sequence links TRBV4-1 to TRBJ2-1; TRBD2 fits 11 bases in the junction. The specimen sequenced was PBMCs. The TCR was taken from a male donor in good health and CMV-seronegative. The CDR3 amino acid sequence is: CASSPVAGGLYNEQFF. The DNA is as follows: TGCGCCAGCAGCCCCGTAGCGGGGGGGCTTTACAATGAGCAGTTCTTC.